Shown below are 25 T cell receptor beta chains from a single sample sequenced in a study of CD8 T cells in ankylosing spondylitis. These receptors are not linked to any known antigen. Overall study results and limits: It appeared that ankylosing spondylitis blood was characterized by a TCR beta motif of about 8 highly homologous variants.

In TCRdb, the 5' RACE reads were re-called with MiXCR into one record per CDR3 protein. This table holds around 890,000 distinct CDR3 sequences, about an eighth found once. The sequencing input was blood, either unsorted or a sorted T cell fraction (not recorded which). These receptors were taken from a male donor with ankylosing spondylitis.

At least ten counts were recorded for this clonotype. The rearrangement links TRBV29-1 to TRBJ2-1; a possible D gene is TRBD2 (6 bases). Germline V CDR1 and CDR2: SQVTM, ANQGSEA. Trimming pared 0 bases from V and 0 bases from J, leaving 12 bases between. There are 16 residues in the CDR3. In nucleotides, the CDR3 is TGCAGCGTTGAAGATAGGGGAGGAAGCTCCTACAATGAGCAGTTCTTC. This translates into CSVEDRGGSSYNEQFF.

This clonotype was counted at least ten times. This chain connects TRBV12-3 or TRBV12-4 to TRBJ2-1; weak D call: TRBD2 (5 bases). Trimming stripped 6 bases from V and 0 bases from J, with 12 bases between. The CDR3 is 15 amino acids. CDR3 loop: CASSPSRDSYNEQFF. The CDR3, as DNA: TGTGCCAGCAGCCCCTCGAGGGACTCCTACAATGAGCAGTTCTTC.

This clonotype was observed a handful of times. This chain joins TRBV20-1 and TRBJ2-7; D possibly corresponds to TRBD1 (6 bases). Trimming took off 0 bases at V and 0 bases at J, with 15 bases between the two ends. This CDR3 has 16 residues. Germline loops: CDR1 DFQATT, CDR2 SNEGSKA (reference sequence). CDR3 coding DNA: TGCAGTGCTAGAGATCAGGGGCGGTGGAGCTCCTACGAGCAGTACTTC. It translates to CSARDQGRWSSYEQYF.

The genes are TRBV20-1 and TRBJ2-7; 11 bases agree with TRBD2. The CDR3 runs 16 residues. Trimming removed 0 bases from V and 1 base from J; junction bases left unmatched: 5. Per germline, CDR1 DFQATT and CDR2 SNEGSKA (reference sequence). In nucleotides, the CDR3 is TGCAGTGCTAGAGATCTTAGCGGGAGGGATTCCTACGAGCAGTACTTC. Translating gives CSARDLSGRDSYEQYF.

This clonotype has a count of ten or more. V usage is TRBV5-1 and J usage is TRBJ2-3; possible D gene TRBD1, 6 bases. This CDR3 is 14 amino acids long. The germline gives CDR1 SGHRS, CDR2 YFSETQ. V dropped 7 bases and J dropped 6 bases, with 18 bases sitting between them. Here the CDR3 reads CASGNSQGLDTQYF. The CDR3 DNA reads as TGCGCCAGCGGCAACTCACAGGGTTTGGATACGCAGTATTTT.

Only a few counts were recorded for this clonotype. The V and J genes are TRBV18 and TRBJ1-2; TRBD1 is a possible D gene (6 bases). CDR1 is KGHSH, CDR2 LQKENI, per germline. Trimming stripped 3 bases from V and 6 bases from J, with 11 bases between. The CDR3 runs to 13 residues. The CDR3 is CASSPLRDNGYTF. DNA for the CDR3: TGTGCCAGCTCACCCCTACGGGACAATGGCTACACCTTC.

This clonotype showed up many times. V is TRBV7-9 and J is TRBJ1-1; D remains unclear. The CDR3 is 14 residues long. The V and J ends lost 4 bases and 1 base respectively, with 10 bases between them. CDR1 and CDR2 from the germline V gene are SEHNR and FQNEAQ (reference sequence). The CDR3 DNA reads as TGTGCCAGCAGCTCACTTACAGAGAACACTGAAGCTTTCTTT. Encoded protein: CASSSLTENTEAFF.

The chain carries TRBV6-2 or TRBV6-3 and TRBJ1-1; TRBD1 might be the D (6 bases). The ends were cut back, 2 bases at V and 0 bases at J, with 13 bases in the middle. Germline V gives CDR1 MNHEY, CDR2 SVGEGT. The CDR3 is 16 amino acids. CDR3 amino acids: CASSYRTDSLNTEAFF. In nucleotides, the CDR3 is TGTGCCAGCAGTTACCGAACGGACAGCTTGAACACTGAAGCTTTCTTT.

Ten or more counts support this clonotype. The V gene is TRBV20-1, the J gene TRBJ1-5, with a possible D match to TRBD1 (6 bases). V lost 3 bases to trimming and J lost 6 bases, with 15 bases between them. The CDR3 spans 14 residues. In germline, CDR1 is DFQATT, CDR2 SNEGSKA (reference sequence). The CDR3 bases are TGCAGTGCTAGGGAGGGGGGGCCGTCTCAGCCCCAGCATTTT. This codes for CSAREGGPSQPQHF.

This clonotype was seen a few times. The gene calls are TRBV12-3 or TRBV12-4 and TRBJ2-1, with unresolved D. The CDR3 is 13 residues long. With 6 bases removed from V and 4 bases from J, the gap between germline ends came to 10 bases. This CDR3 is CASRGLPYNEQFF. DNA of the CDR3: TGTGCCAGCAGAGGTCTCCCTTACAATGAGCAGTTCTTC.

The chain couples TRBV12-3 or TRBV12-4 to TRBJ2-2; no firm D call. The ends were cut back, 9 bases at V and 4 bases at J, with 15 bases in the middle. This CDR3 has 14 residues. The CDR3 protein is CASRRPERTGELFF. The CDR3 DNA reads as TGTGCCAGTCGTCGACCGGAGCGCACCGGGGAGCTGTTTTTT.

There are a few counts of this clonotype. CDR3 DNA sequence: TGTGCCAGTTTGCTAGCGGGGGGGTACAATGAGCAGTTCTTC. As protein: CASLLAGGYNEQFF. V usage is TRBV5-4 and J usage is TRBJ2-1; 12 bases agree with TRBD2. Germline V gene data show CDR1 as SGHNT and CDR2 as YYREEE (reference sequence). The CDR3 consists of 14 residues. Trimming at V came to 8 bases and at J to 4 bases, leaving 4 bases not matched to a gene.

This clonotype was seen a few times. The chain employs TRBV24-1 and TRBJ2-7; a weak D match, TRBD1 (5 bases). The CDR3 contains 15 residues. V lost 8 bases and J lost 4, with 20 bases in between. Germline assignment: CDR1 KGHDR and CDR2 SFDVKD. Written as DNA, the CDR3 is TGTGCCACCAAAGAAGGTAGGAAGGGGCAATACGAGCAGTACTTC. It yields the protein CATKEGRKGQYEQYF.

This clonotype was recorded at least ten times. The V call is TRBV29-1, the J call TRBJ2-5, with 10 nucleotides matching TRBD1. The CDR3 runs 14 residues. V lost 5 bases and J lost 4; bases outside the gene matches: 7. Germline CDR1 is SQVTM and CDR2 is ANQGSEA. DNA for the CDR3: TGCAGCGTTTGCCTTCGACAGGGGGCAGAGACCCAGTACTTC. Residues: CSVCLRQGAETQYF.

This clonotype was observed a few times. The chain links TRBV29-1 to TRBJ2-7; 7 positions match TRBD2. This CDR3 spans 13 amino acids. V dropped 4 bases and J dropped 6; count of bases not matched to a gene: 9. CDR1 SQVTM and CDR2 ANQGSEA come from the germline V gene. The CDR3 bases are TGCAGCGTTGGCGGGGGAAGGGGCGGCGAGCAGTACTTC. Translating gives CSVGGGRGGEQYF.

This clonotype was counted ten times or more. The V and J genes are TRBV20-1 and TRBJ2-5; TRBD2 matches at 9 bases. Germline CDR1 and CDR2: DFQATT and SNEGSKA (reference sequence). J was trimmed by 2 bases and V by 3 bases; bases with no gene match: 4. The CDR3 contains 14 residues. The CDR3 loop is CSASRAGGQETQYF. CDR3 DNA sequence: TGCAGTGCTAGTAGAGCGGGGGGACAAGAGACCCAGTACTTC.

The chain couples TRBV20-1 to TRBJ1-5, with D uncertain. Germline CDR1 DFQATT, CDR2 SNEGSKA (reference sequence). Trimming took off 3 bases at V and 0 bases at J, with 12 bases between the two ends. This CDR3 is built from 15 residues. The CDR3 loop is CSARVEGYSNQPQHF. Written as DNA, the CDR3 is TGCAGTGCTAGGGTCGAGGGCTATAGCAATCAGCCCCAGCATTTT.

This sequence joins TRBV10-3 and TRBJ1-2, with TRBD1 matching over 8 bases. Looked up from germline, CDR1 is ENHRY and CDR2 is SYGVKD. CDR3 length equals 14 residues. With 10 bases clipped from V and 3 bases from J, the junction kept 10 bases outside the gene matches. CDR3 residues: CATSRQGNDYGYTF. The CDR3 DNA reads TGTGCCACTTCTAGACAGGGGAATGACTATGGCTACACCTTC.

This clonotype has only one observation. The chain links TRBV28 to TRBJ2-7; possible D gene TRBD1, 6 bases. CDR1 MDHEN and CDR2 SYDVKM come from the germline V gene. The CDR3 length is 15 residues. With 3 bases removed from V and 1 base from J, the gap between germline ends came to 13 bases. CDR3 sequence reads: CASSFLGALSYEQYF. The DNA for the CDR3 is TGTGCCAGCAGTTTCCTGGGGGCTTTGTCCTACGAGCAGTACTTC.

A few counts support this clonotype. CDR3 protein: CASSYSRGFDYGYTF. Here the CDR3 DNA reads TGTGCCAGCAGTTACTCCAGGGGGTTTGACTATGGCTACACCTTC. V is TRBV6-5 and J is TRBJ1-2; TRBD1 agrees at 7 bases. Trimming took 0 bases from V and 3 from J; bases not matched to a gene: 4. CDR1 and CDR2 from the germline V gene are MNHEY and SVGAGI. CDR3 length equals 15 residues.

J is TRBJ1-2 and V is TRBV2; perhaps TRBD1 as D (5 bases). Germline V CDR1 and CDR2: SNHLY, FYNNEI. Trimming cost V 7 bases and J 8 bases, with 20 bases left between them. The CDR3 has 14 residues. CDR3 sequence: CASMYIGGIGGYTF. The CDR3 DNA is TGTGCCAGCATGTACATCGGGGGGATTGGGGGCTACACCTTC.

This clonotype was recorded many times. This sequence joins TRBV5-5 and TRBJ1-5; D is perhaps TRBD1 (5 bases). Per germline, CDR1 SGHKS and CDR2 YYEKEE (reference sequence). This CDR3 is 17 amino acids long. The V gene lost 4 bases and the J gene lost 6 bases, with 23 bases spanning the gap. Here the CDR3 DNA reads TGTGCCAGCAGCCCCCGGTCTGGGACCCAGGATAGTCAGCCCCAGCATTTT. The encoded protein is CASSPRSGTQDSQPQHF.

The rearrangement joins TRBV2 to TRBJ2-7; D ambiguous. Germline loops: CDR1 SNHLY, CDR2 FYNNEI. Deletions cut 2 bases from V and 4 bases from J, with 9 bases between. This CDR3 contains 13 residues. CDR3 sequence: CASSEQQNYEQYF. CDR3 bases: TGTGCCAGCAGTGAACAGCAGAATTACGAGCAGTACTTC. The full variable domain, rest sourced from reference TRBV2 and TRBJ2-7, is EPEVTQTPSHQVTQMGQEVILRCVPISNHLYFYWYRQILGQKVEFLVSFYNNEISEKSEIFDDQFSVERPDGSNFTLKIRSTKLEDSAMYFCASSEQQNYEQYFGPGTRLTVT.

V gene TRBV4-2 combines with J gene TRBJ1-1; D gene ambiguous. V was pared by 3 bases and J by 7 bases, with 15 bases between. Germline-derived CDR1 and CDR2 are LGHNA and YNFKEQ. CDR3 length: 14 residues. CDR3 nucleotides: TGTGCCAGCAGCCACGGACGGACCCCCGGTGAAGCTTTCTTT. It codes for CASSHGRTPGEAFF.

This rearrangement joins TRBV20-1 to TRBJ2-3, with D perhaps TRBD1 (7 bases). Per germline, CDR1 DFQATT and CDR2 SNEGSKA (reference sequence). V dropped 6 bases and J dropped 6 bases, with 16 bases sitting between them. The CDR3 is 13 amino acids. This chain's CDR3 is CSAEGARADTQYF. DNA for the CDR3: TGCAGTGCGGAGGGGGCGCGGGCGGATACGCAGTATTTT.